This TCR beta chain was sequenced during a study of T cell responses to AZD1222 COVID-19 vaccine. The protocol was immunoSEQ multiplex PCR, while the TCRdb copy is restricted to in-frame clones and leaves out a portion. The table has approximately 96,000 clones, 70% to 90% seen once; the top ten hold around 5.9%. This CDR3 has 15 residues. V lost 3 bases and J lost 2; bases outside the gene matches: 5. Looked up from germline, CDR1 is KGHSH and CDR2 is LQKENI. Sequenced here: peripheral blood, sampled 28 days after the second AZD1222 dose. The clonotype was recovered from an adult who received the AZD1222 COVID-19 vaccine. The V and J genes are TRBV18 and TRBJ2-7; 9 positions match TRBD2. Written as DNA, the CDR3 is TGTGCCAGCTCACCGGGACTAGCAGAGGCCTACGAGCAGTACTTC. It yields the protein CASSPGLAEAYEQYF.